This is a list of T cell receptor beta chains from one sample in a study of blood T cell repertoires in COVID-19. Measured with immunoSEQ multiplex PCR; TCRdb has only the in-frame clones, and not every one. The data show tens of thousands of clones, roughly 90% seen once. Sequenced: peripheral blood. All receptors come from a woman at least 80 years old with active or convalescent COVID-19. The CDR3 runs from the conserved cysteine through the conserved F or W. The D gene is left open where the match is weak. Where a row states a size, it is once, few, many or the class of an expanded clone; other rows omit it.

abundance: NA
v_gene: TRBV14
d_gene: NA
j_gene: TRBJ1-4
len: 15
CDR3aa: CASSRGGIYNEKLFF
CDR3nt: TGTGCCAGCAGCCGCGGGGGGATTTATAATGAAAAACTGTTTTTT

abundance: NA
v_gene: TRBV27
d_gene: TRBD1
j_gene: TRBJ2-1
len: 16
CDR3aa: CASSFYRGPGVDEQFF
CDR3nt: TGTGCCAGCAGTTTTTACAGGGGCCCCGGGGTGGATGAGCAGTTCTTC

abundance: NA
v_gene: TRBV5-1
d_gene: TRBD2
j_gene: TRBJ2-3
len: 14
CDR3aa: CASSLAGSSDTQYF
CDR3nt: TGCGCCAGCAGTCTAGCGGGAAGTTCAGATACGCAGTATTTT

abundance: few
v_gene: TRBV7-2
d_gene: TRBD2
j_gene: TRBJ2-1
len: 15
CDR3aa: CASSPGTSTYNEQFF
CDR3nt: TGTGCCAGCAGCCCGGGGACTAGTACCTACAATGAGCAGTTCTTC

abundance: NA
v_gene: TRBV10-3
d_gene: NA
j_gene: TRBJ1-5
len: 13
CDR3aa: CAITSGENQPQHF
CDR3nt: TGTGCCATCACCAGCGGAGAGAATCAGCCCCAGCATTTT

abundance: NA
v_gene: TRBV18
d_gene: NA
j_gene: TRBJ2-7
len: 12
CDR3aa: CASSTSSYEQYF
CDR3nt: TGTGCCAGCTCTACGAGCTCCTACGAGCAGTACTTC

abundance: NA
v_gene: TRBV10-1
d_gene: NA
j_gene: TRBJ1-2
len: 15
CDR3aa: CASSEMGRGAYGYTF
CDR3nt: TGCGCCAGCAGTGAAATGGGGAGGGGAGCCTATGGCTACACCTTC

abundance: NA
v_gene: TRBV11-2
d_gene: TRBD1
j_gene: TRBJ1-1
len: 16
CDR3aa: CASSLYGTVQRTEAFF
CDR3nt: TGTGCCAGCAGCCTGTACGGGACAGTACAACGCACTGAAGCTTTCTTT

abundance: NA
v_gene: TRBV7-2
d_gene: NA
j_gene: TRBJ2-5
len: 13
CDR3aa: CASSPRGVWAQYF
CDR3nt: TGTGCCAGCAGCCCCCGGGGAGTTTGGGCCCAGTACTTC

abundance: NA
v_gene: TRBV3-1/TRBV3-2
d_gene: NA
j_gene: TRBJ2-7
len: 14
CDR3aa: CASSQRASSYEQYF
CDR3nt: TGTGCCAGCAGTCAGCGGGCCAGCTCCTACGAGCAGTACTTC

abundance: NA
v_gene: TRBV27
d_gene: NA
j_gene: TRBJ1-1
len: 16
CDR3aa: CASSLSQGSENTEAFF
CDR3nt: TGTGCCAGCAGTTTATCGCAGGGCTCAGAGAACACTGAAGCTTTCTTT

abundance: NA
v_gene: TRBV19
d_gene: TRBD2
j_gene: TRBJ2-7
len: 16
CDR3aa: CASSEQSGGLSYEQYF
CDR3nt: TGTGCCAGTAGTGAGCAGAGCGGGGGCTTATCCTACGAGCAGTACTTC

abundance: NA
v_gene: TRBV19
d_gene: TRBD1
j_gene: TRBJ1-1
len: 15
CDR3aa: CATRQGPKVNTEAFF
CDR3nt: TGTGCCACCCGACAGGGACCCAAGGTGAACACTGAAGCTTTCTTT

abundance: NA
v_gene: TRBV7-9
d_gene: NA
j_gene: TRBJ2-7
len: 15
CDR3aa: CASSLDLAQSYEQYF
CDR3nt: TGTGCCAGCAGCTTAGACTTAGCCCAATCCTACGAGCAGTACTTC

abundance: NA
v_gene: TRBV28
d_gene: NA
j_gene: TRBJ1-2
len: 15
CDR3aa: CASKPTLGANYGYTF
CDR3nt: TGTGCCAGCAAACCAACTTTAGGGGCCAACTATGGCTACACCTTC

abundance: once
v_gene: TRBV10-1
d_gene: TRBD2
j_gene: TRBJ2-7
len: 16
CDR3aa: CASSEPRGDGTYEQYF
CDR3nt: TGCGCCAGCAGTGAGCCGCGGGGGGACGGAACCTACGAGCAGTACTTC

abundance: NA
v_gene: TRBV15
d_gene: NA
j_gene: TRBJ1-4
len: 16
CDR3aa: CATSRDYKGSGEKLFF
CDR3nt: TGTGCCACCAGCAGAGATTATAAGGGTAGCGGTGAAAAACTGTTTTTT

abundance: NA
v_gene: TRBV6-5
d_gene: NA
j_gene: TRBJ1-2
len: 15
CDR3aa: CASSPLSQGGYGYTF
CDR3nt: TGTGCCAGCAGTCCGCTTTCTCAGGGCGGCTATGGCTACACCTTC